A selection of T cell receptor beta chains follows, all from one sample in a study of radiotherapy plus CTLA-4 blockade in lung cancer. Generated by immunoSEQ multiplex PCR, the TCRdb table keeps only in-frame clones and is missing some. Altogether about 38,000 clones are present, 80% to 90% being singletons, with the ten largest covering 22%. This specimen was peripheral blood, taken from a patient treated with radiotherapy plus ipilimumab. The receptors originated from a human donor with non-small cell lung cancer whose response to radiotherapy plus ipilimumab could not be evaluated. Each CDR3 is given with its conserved first and last residue. D genes are given only for firm matches. Size is omitted from some rows. Given values are once, few, many or a class for expanded clones.

D: -; V: TRBV6-1; J: TRBJ1-5; size: -; length: 16; CDR3: CASSEWGELINQPQHF; DNA: TGTGCCAGCAGTGAATGGGGGGAGCTTATCAATCAGCCCCAGCATTTT
D: -; V: TRBV4-2; J: TRBJ1-5; size: -; length: 13; CDR3: CASSHNNNQPQHF; DNA: TGTGCCAGCAGCCACAACAATAATCAGCCCCAGCATTTT
D: -; V: TRBV28; J: TRBJ2-3; size: -; length: 16; CDR3: CASSPGQNRGTDTQYF; DNA: TGTGCCAGCAGCCCCGGACAGAATAGAGGCACAGATACGCAGTATTTT
D: TRBD2; V: TRBV6-5; J: TRBJ2-7; size: -; length: 15; CDR3: CASSYDSGIRYEQYF; DNA: TGTGCCAGCAGTTATGACAGCGGGATTAGGTACGAGCAGTACTTC
D: TRBD1; V: TRBV29-1; J: TRBJ2-3; size: -; length: 14; CDR3: CSVIGQGLTDTQYF; DNA: TGCAGCGTAATCGGACAGGGGTTAACAGATACGCAGTATTTT
D: TRBD2; V: TRBV11-1; J: TRBJ2-5; size: -; length: 16; CDR3: CASSVVAGGLGETQYF; DNA: TGTGCCAGCAGCGTCGTAGCGGGAGGGCTGGGGGAGACCCAGTACTTC
D: -; V: TRBV9; J: TRBJ2-7; size: -; length: 14; CDR3: CASSVASGGYEQYF; DNA: TGTGCCAGCAGCGTAGCTTCCGGGGGCTACGAGCAGTACTTC
D: -; V: TRBV11-2; J: TRBJ2-7; size: -; length: 13; CDR3: CASSIGSRYEQYF; DNA: TGTGCCAGCAGCATCGGGTCACGCTACGAGCAGTACTTC
D: TRBD1; V: TRBV15; J: TRBJ1-1; size: -; length: 15; CDR3: CATSTPTGGVTEAFF; DNA: TGTGCCACCAGCACTCCTACAGGGGGTGTCACTGAAGCTTTCTTT
D: TRBD1; V: TRBV5-1; J: TRBJ1-5; size: -; length: 14; CDR3: CASRETGGNQPQHF; DNA: TGCGCCAGCAGAGAAACAGGGGGCAATCAGCCCCAGCATTTT
D: -; V: TRBV27; J: TRBJ1-2; size: -; length: 15; CDR3: CASSSGGQNLLGYTF; DNA: TGTGCCAGCAGTTCGGGGGGACAAAACCTCCTAGGCTACACCTTC
D: -; V: TRBV9; J: TRBJ1-3; size: few; length: 16; CDR3: CASSVEGLYSGNTIYF; DNA: TGTGCCAGCAGCGTAGAAGGACTGTACTCTGGAAACACCATATATTTT
D: -; V: TRBV6-1; J: TRBJ1-5; size: -; length: 13; CDR3: CASSVGGNQPQHF; DNA: TGTGCCAGCAGTGTAGGGGGTAACCAGCCCCAGCATTTT
D: TRBD2; V: TRBV29-1; J: TRBJ2-2; size: -; length: 14; CDR3: CSALGGASSGELFF; DNA: TGCAGCGCCCTCGGGGGGGCCTCATCCGGGGAGCTGTTTTTT
D: -; V: TRBV28; J: TRBJ1-3; size: -; length: 15; CDR3: CASSRGGAHGNTIYF; DNA: TGTGCCAGCAGCCGCGGTGGGGCGCATGGAAACACCATATATTTT
D: TRBD2; V: TRBV2; J: TRBJ2-3; size: -; length: 18; CDR3: CASRQRGGVSLPTDTQYF; DNA: TGTGCCAGCAGGCAGCGGGGGGGAGTTAGTCTGCCCACAGATACGCAGTATTTT
D: TRBD1; V: TRBV19; J: TRBJ2-3; size: -; length: 16; CDR3: CASSIGQGQGTDTQYF; DNA: TGTGCCAGTAGTATCGGACAGGGGCAGGGGACAGATACGCAGTATTTT
D: TRBD1; V: TRBV25-1; J: TRBJ1-2; size: -; length: 15; CDR3: CASSESGRGYYGYTF; DNA: TGTGCCAGCAGTGAATCGGGCAGGGGGTACTATGGCTACACCTTC
D: TRBD2; V: TRBV6-6; J: TRBJ2-7; size: -; length: 15; CDR3: CASSLGGERSYEQYF; DNA: TGTGCCAGCAGTCTGGGGGGGGAGCGCTCCTACGAGCAGTACTTC
D: -; V: TRBV4-1; J: TRBJ2-3; size: few; length: 14; CDR3: CASSRAGWKDTQYF; DNA: TGCGCCAGCAGCCGGGCAGGGTGGAAAGATACGCAGTATTTT
D: TRBD2; V: TRBV4-2; J: TRBJ2-7; size: -; length: 18; CDR3: CASSQDILTSGSFYEQYF; DNA: TGTGCCAGCAGCCAAGATATTTTGACTAGCGGGAGCTTCTACGAGCAGTACTTC
D: -; V: TRBV5-1; J: TRBJ2-7; size: -; length: 14; CDR3: CASSLTGATYEQYF; DNA: TGCGCCAGCAGCTTAACCGGTGCAACCTACGAGCAGTACTTC
D: -; V: TRBV10-3; J: TRBJ2-5; size: -; length: 13; CDR3: CAIRKVDQETQYF; DNA: TGTGCCATCAGGAAAGTAGACCAAGAGACCCAGTACTTC
D: TRBD2; V: TRBV5-4; J: TRBJ2-1; size: -; length: 13; CDR3: CASSPGTSGMGFF; DNA: TGTGCCAGCAGCCCCGGGACTAGCGGAATGGGGTTCTTC
D: TRBD2; V: TRBV7-9; J: TRBJ2-7; size: -; length: 14; CDR3: CASSSGTSGGGQYF; DNA: TGTGCCAGCAGCTCCGGGACTAGCGGGGGTGGGCAGTACTTC
D: TRBD2; V: TRBV19; J: TRBJ2-7; size: -; length: 13; CDR3: CASSSILAGGSHF; DNA: TGTGCCAGTAGTAGTATACTAGCGGGAGGAAGCCACTTC
D: TRBD2; V: TRBV15; J: TRBJ2-7; size: -; length: 14; CDR3: CATSRGGSSYEQYF; DNA: TGTGCCACCAGCCGCGGGGGGAGCTCCTACGAGCAGTACTTC
D: TRBD2; V: TRBV7-2; J: TRBJ2-5; size: -; length: 15; CDR3: CASERGWGRGETQYF; DNA: TGTGCCAGCGAGCGGGGTTGGGGGAGGGGAGAGACCCAGTACTTC
D: TRBD2; V: TRBV7-3; J: TRBJ2-3; size: -; length: 18; CDR3: CASRPRPGGLAGADTQYF; DNA: TGTGCCAGCAGACCCCGACCTGGGGGACTAGCGGGAGCCGATACGCAGTATTTT
D: -; V: TRBV5-1; J: TRBJ1-4; size: -; length: 14; CDR3: CASAYGAPGEKLFF; DNA: TGCGCCAGCGCCTATGGGGCCCCGGGTGAAAAACTGTTTTTT
D: TRBD1; V: TRBV28; J: TRBJ1-1; size: -; length: 15; CDR3: CASVPGQGPKTEAFF; DNA: TGTGCCAGCGTCCCGGGACAGGGGCCGAAGACTGAAGCTTTCTTT
D: -; V: TRBV5-4; J: TRBJ2-1; size: -; length: 16; CDR3: CASSLDGGANNNEQFF; DNA: TGTGCCAGCAGCTTGGATGGGGGGGCAAATAACAATGAGCAGTTCTTC
D: -; V: TRBV7-9; J: TRBJ2-2; size: -; length: 15; CDR3: CASSFSTANTGELFF; DNA: TGTGCCAGCAGCTTCTCGACAGCGAACACCGGGGAGCTGTTTTTT
D: -; V: TRBV21-1; J: TRBJ2-1; size: once; length: 15; CDR3: CASSTGTEPYNEQFF; DNA: TGTGCCAGCAGCACAGGGACAGAACCATACAATGAGCAGTTCTTC
D: TRBD1; V: TRBV28; J: TRBJ1-1; size: medium-sized; length: 14; CDR3: CASSLGTANTEAFF; DNA: TGTGCCAGCAGTTTGGGGACAGCGAACACTGAAGCTTTCTTT
D: TRBD2; V: TRBV6-5; J: TRBJ2-3; size: -; length: 15; CDR3: CASTPSGGGRHTQYF; DNA: TGTGCCAGCACCCCCTCCGGGGGGGGTAGGCATACGCAGTATTTT
D: TRBD2; V: TRBV18; J: TRBJ2-1; size: -; length: 15; CDR3: CASSPPSGRNNEQFF; DNA: TGTGCCAGCTCACCCCCAAGCGGGAGGAACAATGAGCAGTTCTTC
D: TRBD1; V: TRBV19; J: TRBJ1-2; size: -; length: 16; CDR3: CASSNPRTGRAYGYTF; DNA: TGTGCCAGTAGTAACCCGCGGACAGGGAGAGCCTATGGCTACACCTTC
D: -; V: TRBV7-2; J: TRBJ2-1; size: -; length: 14; CDR3: CASSQASSYNEQFF; DNA: TGTGCCAGCAGCCAAGCGAGCTCCTACAATGAGCAGTTCTTC
D: TRBD1; V: TRBV19; J: TRBJ2-1; size: -; length: 15; CDR3: CATSTDRLGNNEQFF; DNA: TGTGCCACCTCCACGGACAGGTTGGGTAACAATGAGCAGTTCTTC
D: TRBD1; V: TRBV19; J: TRBJ1-1; size: -; length: 17; CDR3: CASSRGGTGTSDTEAFF; DNA: TGTGCCAGTAGTCGTGGGGGGACAGGGACGTCGGACACTGAAGCTTTCTTT
D: TRBD1; V: TRBV11-2; J: TRBJ1-6; size: -; length: 17; CDR3: CASRHSGTGFYNSPLHF; DNA: TGTGCCAGCAGGCATTCCGGGACAGGGTTCTACAACTCACCCCTCCACTTT
D: -; V: TRBV5-1; J: TRBJ1-4; size: once; length: 16; CDR3: CASSLARGTTNEKLFF; DNA: TGCGCCAGCAGCTTGGCTAGGGGCACAACTAATGAAAAACTGTTTTTT
D: -; V: TRBV28; J: TRBJ1-5; size: once; length: 17; CDR3: CASTQLGTTHSNQPQHF; DNA: TGTGCCAGCACCCAACTTGGGACAACCCATAGCAATCAGCCCCAGCATTTT
D: -; V: TRBV6-1; J: TRBJ1-2; size: -; length: 15; CDR3: CASIAGVGGISGYTF; DNA: TGTGCCAGCATTGCGGGGGTCGGGGGAATCAGTGGCTACACCTTC
D: TRBD1; V: TRBV6-5; J: TRBJ2-2; size: -; length: 16; CDR3: CASSYTYRGNTGELFF; DNA: TGTGCCAGCAGTTACACTTACAGGGGGAACACCGGGGAGCTGTTTTTT
D: -; V: TRBV5-1; J: TRBJ2-5; size: -; length: 15; CDR3: CASSLTRGGQETQYF; DNA: TGCGCCAGCAGCTTGACCCGAGGGGGCCAAGAGACCCAGTACTTC
D: -; V: TRBV5-1; J: TRBJ2-7; size: once; length: 13; CDR3: CASSESPSYEQYF; DNA: TGCGCCAGCTCCGAGTCCCCCTCCTACGAGCAGTACTTC
D: -; V: TRBV29-1; J: TRBJ1-1; size: -; length: 13; CDR3: CSVTSGLNTEAFF; DNA: TGCAGCGTGACGTCGGGGTTGAACACTGAAGCTTTCTTT
D: -; V: TRBV6-5; J: TRBJ2-3; size: -; length: 14; CDR3: CASSWLTSTDTQYF; DNA: TGTGCCAGCAGTTGGCTCACAAGCACAGATACGCAGTATTTT
D: -; V: TRBV10-1; J: TRBJ2-5; size: -; length: 13; CDR3: CASSESGRETQYF; DNA: TGCGCCAGCAGTGAGTCGGGCAGAGAGACCCAGTACTTC
D: -; V: TRBV28; J: TRBJ1-2; size: -; length: 16; CDR3: CASSLGGGRGGYGYTF; DNA: TGTGCCAGCAGCCTAGGGGGGGGGAGAGGGGGCTATGGCTACACCTTC